This T cell receptor beta chain was profiled in a study of cytomegalovirus exposure and HLA in healthy donors. Study overall: Inside one of the first data releases sat around 80 million unique TCRs taken from HLA-typed donors.

Comments on this clone: Antigen specificity is unknown.

PCR used 60 Vbeta primers and 13 Jbeta primers. The assay was immunoSEQ multiplex PCR, and TCRdb's table has in-frame clones only and misses some. The repertoire holds around 99,000 clones, with 76% as singletons. Study-wide findings and caveats: Using the classifier, cytomegalovirus status was reportedly diagnosed with high specificity and sensitivity. TCR beta V- and J-gene trimming was later associated with a missense DCLRE1C variant. The study designated 150 or so TCR beta chains cytomegalovirus-associated.

V shed 3 bases and J shed 3 bases, with 9 bases lying between them. This CDR3 region has 14 residues. Germline CDR1 reads MNHEY; CDR2 reads SMNVEV (reference sequence). The sequence was obtained from a woman between 45 and 60 years old in good health and CMV-seropositive. The chain joins TRBV27 to TRBJ2-1, with no clear D. The sequencing sample was made of PBMCs. The CDR3 sequence is CASSFASVYNEQFF. The CDR3 DNA follows: TGTGCCAGCAGTTTTGCGAGCGTCTACAATGAGCAGTTCTTC.